Below, 16 T cell receptor beta chains from the same sample are listed, as sequenced in a study of blood T cells in healthy people across ages. A second about 7 to 11 cycle PCR used barcoded and J-beta primers. Each CDR3 protein gets one entry after TCRdb re-called the 5' RACE reads with MiXCR. The sample records hundreds of thousands of distinct CDR3 sequences, approximately 50% being singletons. Sequences were obtained from blood. The receptor set was obtained from a man in his sixties in good health.

For the CDR3, the DNA is TGCAGTGCCCCGGGACAGGGAATAGCCAAAAACATTCAGTACTTC. It codes for CSAPGQGIAKNIQYF. The rearrangement joins TRBV20-1 to TRBJ2-4; 9 bases agree with TRBD1. The V gene's germline CDR1 is DFQATT and CDR2 SNEGSKA (reference sequence). The CDR3 has 15 amino acids. V lost 6 bases, J lost 0 bases, and 6 bases stayed unmatched.

The rearrangement uses TRBV10-3 and TRBJ2-5, with TRBD2 matching 13 bases. The CDR3 runs to 16 residues. V shed 4 bases, J shed 1 base, and the junction held 3 bases outside the gene matches. CDR1 is ENHRY, CDR2 SYGVKD, per germline. In DNA, the CDR3 is TGTGCCATCAGTGGGGGGACTAGCGGGGTCCAAGAGACCCAGTACTTC. This encodes CAISGGTSGVQETQYF.

The V gene is TRBV10-1, the J gene TRBJ1-1, with D tentatively TRBD1 (6 bases). The CDR3 sequence is 13 residues long. Trimming shortened V by 0 bases and J by 5 bases, and 7 bases separated the two germline ends. Germline V gene lookup returns CDR1 WNHNN and CDR2 SYGVQD (reference sequence). The CDR3, as DNA: TGCGCCAGCAGTGAGTCGGGGGCGACTGAAGCTTTCTTT. This gives the protein CASSESGATEAFF.

The chain uses TRBV20-1 and TRBJ2-4; 9 bases match TRBD1. TRBJ2-7 matches the DNA end more closely, so the J call is doubtful. Germline lookup yields CDR1 DFQATT and CDR2 SNEGSKA (reference sequence). The CDR3 is made up of 14 amino acids. The CDR3 nucleotides are TGCAGTGCTAGAGAGGGGACAGGGCACTACGAGCAGTACTTC. This translates into CSAREGTGHYEQYF.

This clonotype was counted ten times or more. The rearrangement uses TRBV15 and TRBJ1-6; D remains ambiguous. V shed 5 bases and J shed 0 bases, with 5 bases lying between them. CDR3 length: 14 amino acids. Germline CDR1 is LNHNV and CDR2 is YYDKDF (reference sequence). CDR3 sequence (DNA): TGTGCCACCAGCGGGAGCTCCTATAATTCACCCCTCCACTTT. It is translated as CATSGSSYNSPLHF.

The chain combines TRBV7-7 with TRBJ2-2, with TRBD2 identical over 8 bases. Germline assignment: CDR1 SSHAT and CDR2 FNYEAQ (reference sequence). With V trimmed by 5 bases and J by 3 bases, 5 bases remained unmatched. CDR3 size: 15 residues. The CDR3 loop is CASSPQRGHTGELFF. The DNA of the CDR3 is TGTGCCAGCAGCCCCCAGCGGGGGCACACCGGGGAGCTGTTTTTT.

This clonotype was found a few times. The chain joins TRBV12-3 or TRBV12-4 to TRBJ2-3; D not resolved. V was trimmed by 3 bases and J by 11 bases, leaving 18 bases between them. The CDR3 runs to 14 residues. The CDR3 spells CASSFGVTADVQYF. The CDR3 coding sequence is TGTGCCAGCAGTTTTGGGGTGACCGCAGATGTGCAGTATTTT.

This clonotype was counted a few times. The chain employs TRBV11-2 and TRBJ2-7; TRBD1 aligns across 10 bases. CDR1 is SGHAT, CDR2 FQNNGV, per germline. CDR3 length: 16 residues. The trim removed 5 bases at V and 1 base at J, leaving 8 bases unmatched. The CDR3 DNA follows: TGTGCCAGCAGCCGATCCGGACAGGGGGTTTCCTACGAGCAGTACTTC. The encoded protein is CASSRSGQGVSYEQYF.

About this clonotype: Being one base from a much bigger clone, this may be a read error. This chain joins TRBV20-1 and TRBJ2-5, with D perhaps TRBD1 or TRBD2 (6 bases each). V was cut by 6 bases and J by 3 bases, with 14 bases left in between. The length of the CDR3 is 13 residues. In germline, CDR1 is DFQATT, CDR2 SNEGSKA (reference sequence). The DNA of the CDR3 is TGCAGTGCCCTAGCGAGGGGGGAAGAGACCCAGTACTTC. This encodes CSALARGEETQYF.

V gene TRBV3-1 combines with J gene TRBJ2-7; no clear D. The ends were cut back, 1 base at V and 3 bases at J, with 4 bases in the middle. The CDR3 runs 12 residues. Germline V gene sequence: CDR1 LGHDT, CDR2 YNNKEL (reference sequence). In nucleotides, the CDR3 is TGTGCCAGCAGCCAAGGGCGCTACGAGCAGTACTTC. The encoded protein is CASSQGRYEQYF.

The V call is TRBV6-5, the J call TRBJ2-5; D is tentatively TRBD1 or TRBD2 (5 bases each). Trimming left V 6 bases short and J 4 bases short, with 12 bases between. The germline gives CDR1 MNHEY, CDR2 SVGAGI. This CDR3 comprises 13 residues. The DNA for the CDR3 is TGTGCCAGCAGCCGCAGGGAGCGAGAGACCCAGTACTTC. Its protein is CASSRRERETQYF.

The chain uses TRBV7-2 and TRBJ1-2; the D is unclear. Trimming took 2 bases from V and 8 from J, leaving 12 bases between them. The V gene's germline CDR1 is SGHTA and CDR2 FQGNSA. The CDR3 length is 13 residues. The CDR3 DNA follows: TGTGCCAGCAGCTTACCAGCCCACGGGGGCTACACCTTC. It is translated as CASSLPAHGGYTF.

This clonotype has a count of ten or more. The chain joins TRBV6-2 or TRBV6-3 to TRBJ2-7, with D unresolved. CDR1 and CDR2 from the germline V gene are MNHEY and SVGEGT. This CDR3 has 12 amino acids. Trimming removed 1 base from V and 0 bases from J, with 1 base in between. The CDR3 protein is CASSYFSYEQYF. In nucleotides, the CDR3 is TGTGCCAGCAGTTACTTCTCCTACGAGCAGTACTTC.

The chain is built from TRBV2 and TRBJ2-7, with D perhaps matching TRBD1 (5 bases). The DNA end lines up better with TRBJ2-1; the J call may be wrong. There are 13 residues in the CDR3. Germline CDR1 and CDR2: SNHLY and FYNNEI. The CDR3 nucleotides read TGTGCCAGTAGTATCCCAACTGGGGCTGAGCAGTTCTTC. Protein product: CASSIPTGAEQFF.

The CDR3, as DNA: TGTGCCAGCAGTGAAGGGCCGCACGGCGATTATGGCTACACCTTC. The encoded protein is CASSEGPHGDYGYTF. The chain is built from TRBV6-1 and TRBJ1-2, with D uncertain. Germline CDR1 and CDR2: MNHNS and SASEGT. V was clipped by 1 base and J by 5 bases, with 14 bases between them. This CDR3 is 15 amino acids long.

The rearrangement links TRBV20-1 to TRBJ2-5, with TRBD2 identical over 8 bases. The CDR3 loop spans 13 amino acids. Germline CDR1 and CDR2: DFQATT and SNEGSKA (reference sequence). V was pared by 2 bases and J by 6 bases, with 5 bases of the junction left unmatched. The CDR3 protein is CSARFGGGQTQYF. CDR3 bases: TGCAGTGCTAGATTCGGCGGGGGGCAGACCCAGTACTTC.